This TCR beta chain was found in a study of blood T cell repertoires in COVID-19. Study-wide background: T cells, B-cell-depleted T cells, or PBMCs supplied cDNA or gDNA.

Sequencing used immunoSEQ multiplex PCR; TCRdb keeps in-frame clones, though not all of them. The sample lists 250,000 to 350,000 clones; about nine tenths were seen once. The V and J ends lost 2 bases and 0 bases, in that order; junction bases with no gene match: 2. Looked up from germline, CDR1 is SGHTA and CDR2 is FQGTGA. This CDR3 has 16 residues. The TCR sequence derives from a woman in her forties or fifties who had recovered from COVID-19. The chain employs TRBV7-3 and TRBJ2-5; 11 nucleotides line up with TRBD1. The specimen was PBMCs or T cells enriched from blood (not recorded which). The CDR3 nucleotides are TGTGCCAGCAGCTTAGGGACAGGGGGGTACCAAGAGACCCAGTACTTC. Residues: CASSLGTGGYQETQYF.